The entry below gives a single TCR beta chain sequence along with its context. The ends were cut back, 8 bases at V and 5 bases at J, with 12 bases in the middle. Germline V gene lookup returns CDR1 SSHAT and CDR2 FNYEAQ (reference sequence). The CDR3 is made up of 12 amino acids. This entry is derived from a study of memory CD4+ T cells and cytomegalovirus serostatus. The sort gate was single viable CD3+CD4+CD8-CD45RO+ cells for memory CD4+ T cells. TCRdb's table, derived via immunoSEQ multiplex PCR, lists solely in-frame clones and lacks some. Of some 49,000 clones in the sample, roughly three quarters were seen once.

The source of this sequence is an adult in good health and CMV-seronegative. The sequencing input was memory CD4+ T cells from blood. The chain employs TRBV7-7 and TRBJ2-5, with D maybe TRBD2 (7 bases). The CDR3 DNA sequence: TGTGCCAGCGGGGGGGCGGGCGAGACCCAGTACTTC. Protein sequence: CASGGAGETQYF.